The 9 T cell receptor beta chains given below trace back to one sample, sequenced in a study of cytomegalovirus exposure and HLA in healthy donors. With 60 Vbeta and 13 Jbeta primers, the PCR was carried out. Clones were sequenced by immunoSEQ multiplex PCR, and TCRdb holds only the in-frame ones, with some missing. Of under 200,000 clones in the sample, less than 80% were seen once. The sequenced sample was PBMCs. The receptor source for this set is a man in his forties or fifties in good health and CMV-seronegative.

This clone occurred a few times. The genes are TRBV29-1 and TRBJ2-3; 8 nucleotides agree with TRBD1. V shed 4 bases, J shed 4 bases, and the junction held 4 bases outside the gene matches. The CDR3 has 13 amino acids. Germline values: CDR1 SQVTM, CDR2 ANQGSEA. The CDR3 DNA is TGCAGCGTTGTTTGGACAGGGTCAGATACGCAGTATTTT. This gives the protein CSVVWTGSDTQYF.

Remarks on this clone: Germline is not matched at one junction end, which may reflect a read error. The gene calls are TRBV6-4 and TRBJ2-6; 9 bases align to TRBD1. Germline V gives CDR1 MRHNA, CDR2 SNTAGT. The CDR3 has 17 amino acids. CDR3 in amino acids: CASSGGQGPSGANGLTF. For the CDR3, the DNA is TGTGCCAGCAGTGGGGGACAGGGACCCTCTGGGGCCAACGGCCTGACTTTC.

Here the CDR3 DNA reads TGTGCCAGCAGTTTTATAGTGAGCGGGAGAACCTACGAGCAGTACTTC. Translation gives CASSFIVSGRTYEQYF. The rearrangement uses TRBV27 and TRBJ2-7; 8 bases map to TRBD2. The CDR3 is 16 amino acids. V was clipped by 3 bases and J by 2 bases; unmatched bases: 9. Germline lookup yields CDR1 MNHEY and CDR2 SMNVEV (reference sequence).

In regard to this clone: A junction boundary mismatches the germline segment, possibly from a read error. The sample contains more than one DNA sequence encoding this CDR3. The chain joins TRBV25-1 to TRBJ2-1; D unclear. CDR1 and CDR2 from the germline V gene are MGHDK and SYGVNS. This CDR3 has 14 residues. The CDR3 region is CASSDPGVTSEQFF. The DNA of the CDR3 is TGCGCCAGCAGTGACCCCGGAGTTACAAGTGAGCAGTTCTTC. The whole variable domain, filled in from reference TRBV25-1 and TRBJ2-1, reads EADIYQTPRYLVIGTGKKITLECSQTMGHDKMYWYQQDPGMELHLIHYSYGVNSTEKGDLSSESTVSRIRTEHFPLTLESARPSHTSQYLCASSDPGVTSEQFFGPGTRLTVL.

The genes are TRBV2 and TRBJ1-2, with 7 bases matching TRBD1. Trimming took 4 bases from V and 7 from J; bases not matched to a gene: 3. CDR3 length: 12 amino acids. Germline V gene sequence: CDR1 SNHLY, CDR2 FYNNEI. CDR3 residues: CASSGQGGGYTF. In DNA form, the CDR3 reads TGTGCCAGCAGTGGACAGGGAGGTGGCTACACCTTC.

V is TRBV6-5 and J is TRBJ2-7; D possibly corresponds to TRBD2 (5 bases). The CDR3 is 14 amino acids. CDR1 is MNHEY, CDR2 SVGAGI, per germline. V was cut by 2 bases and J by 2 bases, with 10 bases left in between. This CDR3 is CASSYEDFPYEQYF. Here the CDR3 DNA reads TGTGCCAGCAGTTACGAGGACTTCCCCTACGAGCAGTACTTC.

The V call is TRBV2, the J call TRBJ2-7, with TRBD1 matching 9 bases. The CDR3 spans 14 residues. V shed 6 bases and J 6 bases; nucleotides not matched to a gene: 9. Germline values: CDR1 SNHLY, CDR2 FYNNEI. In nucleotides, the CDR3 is TGTGCCAGCAGGGTCGGACAGGGGTTCGGCGAGCAGTACTTC. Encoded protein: CASRVGQGFGEQYF.

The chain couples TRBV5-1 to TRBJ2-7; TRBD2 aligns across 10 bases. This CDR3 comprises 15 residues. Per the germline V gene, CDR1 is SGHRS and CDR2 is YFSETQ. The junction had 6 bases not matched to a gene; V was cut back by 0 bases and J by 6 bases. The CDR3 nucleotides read TGCGCCAGCAGCTTGGCGGCTAGCGGGAGTCTCGAGCAGTACTTC. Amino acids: CASSLAASGSLEQYF.

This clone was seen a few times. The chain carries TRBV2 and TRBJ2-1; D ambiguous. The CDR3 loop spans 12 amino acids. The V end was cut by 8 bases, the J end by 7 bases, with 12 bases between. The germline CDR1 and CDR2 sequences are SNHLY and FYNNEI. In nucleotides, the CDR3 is TGTGCCAGCGGGCCTCGTTGGAATGAGCAGTTCTTC. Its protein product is CASGPRWNEQFF.